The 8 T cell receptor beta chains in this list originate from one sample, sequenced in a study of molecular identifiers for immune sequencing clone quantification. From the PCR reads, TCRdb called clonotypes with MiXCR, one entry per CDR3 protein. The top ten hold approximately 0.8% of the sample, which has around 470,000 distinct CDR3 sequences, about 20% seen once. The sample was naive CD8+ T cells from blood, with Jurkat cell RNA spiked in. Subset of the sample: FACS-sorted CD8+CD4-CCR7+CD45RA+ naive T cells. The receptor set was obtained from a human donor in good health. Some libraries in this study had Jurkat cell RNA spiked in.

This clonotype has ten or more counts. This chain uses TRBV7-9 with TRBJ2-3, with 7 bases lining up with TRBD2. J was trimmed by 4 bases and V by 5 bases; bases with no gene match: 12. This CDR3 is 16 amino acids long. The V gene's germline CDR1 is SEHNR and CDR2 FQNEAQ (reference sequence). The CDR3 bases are TGTGCCAGCAGCCCTATCGAAGCGGGATTGTCAGATACGCAGTATTTT. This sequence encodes CASSPIEAGLSDTQYF.

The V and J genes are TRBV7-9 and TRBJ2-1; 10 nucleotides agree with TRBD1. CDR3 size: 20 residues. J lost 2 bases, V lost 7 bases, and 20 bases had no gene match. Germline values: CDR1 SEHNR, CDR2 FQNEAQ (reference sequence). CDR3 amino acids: CASTPIFAGTGEGTYNEQFF. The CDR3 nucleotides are TGTGCCAGCACCCCTATATTCGCCGGGACAGGGGAAGGAACCTACAATGAGCAGTTCTTC.

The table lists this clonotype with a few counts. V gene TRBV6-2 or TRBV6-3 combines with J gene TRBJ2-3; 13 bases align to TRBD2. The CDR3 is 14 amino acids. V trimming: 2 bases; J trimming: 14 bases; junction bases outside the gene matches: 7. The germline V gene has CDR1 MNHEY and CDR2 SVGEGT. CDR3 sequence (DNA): TGTGCCAGCAGTTACGGACTAGCGGGAGCCCACGCGTATTTT. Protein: CASSYGLAGAHAYF.

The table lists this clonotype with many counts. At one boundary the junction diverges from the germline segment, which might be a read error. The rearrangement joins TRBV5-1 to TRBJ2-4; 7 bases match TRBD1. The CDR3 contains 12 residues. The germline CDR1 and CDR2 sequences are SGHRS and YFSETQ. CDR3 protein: CASSFETGSEVF. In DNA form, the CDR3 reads TGCGCCAGCAGCTTCGAGACAGGGTCGGAGGTCTTC.

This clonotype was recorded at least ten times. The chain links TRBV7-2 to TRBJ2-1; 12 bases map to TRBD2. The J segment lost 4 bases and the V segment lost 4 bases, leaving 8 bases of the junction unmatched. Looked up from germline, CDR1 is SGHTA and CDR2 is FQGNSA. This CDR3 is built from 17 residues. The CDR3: CASSSRLAGVLYNEQFF. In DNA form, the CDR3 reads TGTGCCAGCAGCTCGCGACTAGCGGGAGTTTTGTACAATGAGCAGTTCTTC.

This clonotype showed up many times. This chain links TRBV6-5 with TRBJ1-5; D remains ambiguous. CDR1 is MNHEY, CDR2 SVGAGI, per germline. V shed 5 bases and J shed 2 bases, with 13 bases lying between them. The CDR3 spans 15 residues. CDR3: CASSPWNGGNQPQHF. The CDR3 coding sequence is TGTGCCAGCAGTCCCTGGAATGGAGGCAATCAGCCCCAGCATTTT.

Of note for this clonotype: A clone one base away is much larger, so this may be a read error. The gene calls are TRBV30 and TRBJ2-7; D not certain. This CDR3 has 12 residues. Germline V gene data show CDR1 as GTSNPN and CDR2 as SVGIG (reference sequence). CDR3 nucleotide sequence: TGTGCCTGGAGTGAAGTATCCTACGAGCGGTACTTC. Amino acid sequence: CAWSEVSYERYF.

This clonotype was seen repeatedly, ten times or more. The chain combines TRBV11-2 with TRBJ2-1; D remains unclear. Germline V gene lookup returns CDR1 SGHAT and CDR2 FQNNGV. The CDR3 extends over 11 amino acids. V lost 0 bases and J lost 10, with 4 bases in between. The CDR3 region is CASSLDGEQFF. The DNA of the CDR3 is TGTGCCAGCAGCTTAGATGGGGAGCAGTTCTTC.